The 10 T cell receptor beta chains below were found in one sample sequenced in a study of blood T cell repertoires in COVID-19. The repertoire was sequenced with immunoSEQ multiplex PCR; TCRdb's copy has only in-frame clones and lacks some. The sample gives roughly 300,000 clones, about 90% of which show up once; less than 1.6% is in the top ten. The sequenced sample consisted of peripheral blood. The receptors were sampled from a woman aged 40-49 years who had recovered from COVID-19.

The V call is TRBV5-1, the J call TRBJ2-5; 8 positions match TRBD2. The CDR3 runs to 14 residues. After removal of 6 bases from V and 4 bases from J, the junction contained 8 bases not matched to a gene. Per the germline V gene, CDR1 is SGHRS and CDR2 is YFSETQ. In DNA form, the CDR3 reads TGCGCCAGCACCAAAACGGGGGGGGCAGAGACCCAGTACTTC. Residues: CASTKTGGAETQYF.

This clone was counted a few times. V and J are TRBV5-4 and TRBJ2-2; TRBD2 agrees at 9 bases. CDR3 length equals 16 residues. Germline lookup yields CDR1 SGHNT and CDR2 YYREEE (reference sequence). The V segment lost 4 bases and the J segment 0 bases; nucleotides outside the gene matches: 4. The CDR3 DNA reads as TGTGCCAGCAGCCTCGCGGGGGGGCCGAACACCGGGGAGCTGTTTTTT. Translated: CASSLAGGPNTGELFF.

The chain employs TRBV6-5 and TRBJ1-6, with a tentative D call TRBD1 (5 bases). The CDR3 extends over 13 amino acids. Germline CDR1 and CDR2: MNHEY and SVGAGI. V was trimmed by 3 bases and J by 10 bases, leaving 10 bases between them. The CDR3 loop is CASSYRGGSPLHF. CDR3 bases: TGTGCCAGCAGTTATCGGGGGGGGTCACCCCTCCACTTT.

The gene calls are TRBV3-1 (or the pseudogene TRBV3-2) and TRBJ2-1, with 8 bases fitting TRBD1. Trimming cost V 3 bases and J 2 bases; bases outside gene matches: 9. The CDR3 is 17 amino acids. Germline-derived CDR1 and CDR2 are LGHDT and YNNKEL (reference sequence). The CDR3 protein is CASSQTPGQGPYNEQFF. The CDR3 DNA follows: TGTGCCAGCAGCCAGACCCCTGGACAGGGTCCCTACAATGAGCAGTTCTTC.

This chain joins TRBV19 and TRBJ2-3, with TRBD1 matching 7 bases. The germline gives CDR1 LNHDA, CDR2 SQIVND (reference sequence). V was pared by 4 bases and J by 1 base, with 2 bases of the junction left unmatched. The CDR3 totals 14 residues. The CDR3 DNA sequence: TGTGCCAGTAGTACCGACAGGGGCACAGATACGCAGTATTTT. Residues: CASSTDRGTDTQYF.

J is TRBJ2-7 and V is TRBV5-5; 11 bases agree with TRBD1. The CDR3 consists of 16 residues. The germline V gene encodes CDR1 SGHKS and CDR2 YYEKEE (reference sequence). V was clipped by 0 bases and J by 7 bases; unmatched bases: 9. CDR3 loop: CASSLAPGQGVGEQYF. The DNA of the CDR3 is TGTGCCAGCAGCTTGGCCCCGGGACAGGGGGTGGGAGAGCAGTACTTC.

The chain uses TRBV27 and TRBJ2-1; D is undetermined. V was pared by 5 bases and J by 5 bases, with 10 bases between. The CDR3 totals 13 residues. Looked up from germline, CDR1 is MNHEY and CDR2 is SMNVEV (reference sequence). This CDR3 is CASSPFTHNEQFF. The CDR3 DNA is TGTGCCAGCAGTCCGTTCACTCACAATGAGCAGTTCTTC.

The genes are TRBV9 and TRBJ1-4, with a weak D call TRBD1 (5 bases). CDR1 and CDR2 (germline): SGDLS, YYNGEE. CDR3 length: 15 amino acids. The ends were cut back, 0 bases at V and 10 bases at J, with 16 bases in the middle. The CDR3 loop reads CASSVEGAPVGKLFF. CDR3 in DNA: TGTGCCAGCAGCGTAGAAGGGGCCCCGGTCGGAAAACTGTTTTTT.

The rearrangement uses TRBV10-3 and TRBJ1-5, with 7 bases fitting TRBD1. The CDR3 consists of 12 residues. V was pared by 9 bases and J by 3 bases, with 2 bases of the junction left unmatched. The germline V gene has CDR1 ENHRY and CDR2 SYGVKD. CDR3 sequence (DNA): TGTGCCATGGGGACAGCCAATCAGCCCCAGCATTTT. It yields the protein CAMGTANQPQHF.

The chain employs TRBV18 and TRBJ1-1; TRBD1 might be the D (5 bases). The CDR3 has 16 amino acids. V was trimmed by 6 bases and J by 0 bases, leaving 17 bases between them. Germline V gene sequence: CDR1 KGHSH, CDR2 LQKENI. CDR3 amino acids: CASSPLSMTVNTEAFF. CDR3 nucleotides: TGTGCCAGCTCTCCCCTTTCCATGACAGTGAACACTGAAGCTTTCTTT.